This T cell receptor (beta chain) was observed in a study of cytomegalovirus exposure and HLA in healthy donors. This CDR3 contains 15 residues. The V segment lost 5 bases and the J segment 8 bases; nucleotides outside the gene matches: 9. Germline V gene lookup returns CDR1 SGHTA and CDR2 FQGNSA. The PCR employed 60 Vbeta primers together with 13 Jbeta primers. Per the original data handling: Roughly 11 million shared chains were among the about 80 million unique TCR beta chains that a later analysis counted. Generated by immunoSEQ multiplex PCR, the TCRdb table keeps only in-frame clones and is missing some. V and J calls plus clone size are reproduced from that table; the DNA served to infer D and trimming. Of about 220,000 clones listed, about 80% are singletons.

The chain employs TRBV7-2 and TRBJ2-1; 10 bases fit TRBD2. The sample taken for sequencing was PBMCs. The receptor comes from a man aged 35 to 55 in good health and CMV-seropositive. The DNA for the CDR3 is TGTGCCAGCAGCACAAGCGGGAGGGCCTGGTATGAGCAGTTCTTC. This codes for CASSTSGRAWYEQFF. Looking up the rest from reference TRBV7-2 and TRBJ2-1 gives the full variable domain: GAGVSQSPSNKVTEKGKDVELRCDPISGHTALYWYRQSLGQGLEFLIYFQGNSAPDKSGLPSDRFSAERTGGSVSTLTIQRTQQEDSAVYLCASSTSGRAWYEQFFGPGTRLTVL.